A single sample is the source of the 23 T cell receptor beta chains below, sequenced in a study of T cell changes during pregnancy in multiple sclerosis. The assay was immunoSEQ multiplex PCR, and TCRdb's table has in-frame clones only and misses some. Of roughly 64,000 clones in the sample, just under 95% were seen once. The source was peripheral blood, collected in the second trimester of pregnancy. All receptors derive from a female donor with multiple sclerosis, enrolled in a pregnancy study.

The table lists this clone with a count of one. This chain joins TRBV2 and TRBJ2-7; 8 nucleotides line up with TRBD2. V shed 1 base and J 4 bases; nucleotides not matched to a gene: 6. This CDR3 spans 15 amino acids. The germline V gene has CDR1 SNHLY and CDR2 FYNNEI. The DNA of the CDR3 is TGTGCCAGCAGTGAAGAGGCGGGAGGCGGGTACGAGCAGTACTTC. It translates to CASSEEAGGGYEQYF.

The chain couples TRBV6-1 to TRBJ2-1; D is perhaps TRBD2 (5 bases). Germline CDR1 MNHNS, CDR2 SASEGT. V lost 2 bases to trimming and J lost 8 bases, with 19 bases between them. The CDR3 spans 16 residues. The CDR3 DNA reads as TGTGCCAGCAGTGAAAATCGGTGGGAGATCCCGGATGAGCAGTTCTTC. Translated: CASSENRWEIPDEQFF.

The J gene is TRBJ2-3, the V gene TRBV5-4; D may be TRBD2 (6 bases). Deletions cut 1 base from V and 1 base from J, with 10 bases between. The CDR3 is 15 residues long. Germline lookup yields CDR1 SGHNT and CDR2 YYREEE (reference sequence). CDR3 residues: CASSLSSSGTDTQYF. For the CDR3, the DNA is TGTGCCAGCAGCTTGTCGTCTAGCGGCACAGATACGCAGTATTTT.

The chain has TRBV7-3 and TRBJ2-5; D remains ambiguous. The V gene lost 2 bases and the J gene lost 9 bases, with 13 bases spanning the gap. CDR3 size: 13 residues. Per germline, CDR1 SGHTA and CDR2 FQGTGA. CDR3 sequence: CASSLEQPTAQYF. CDR3 DNA sequence: TGTGCCAGCAGCTTAGAACAGCCAACGGCCCAGTACTTC.

The rearrangement links TRBV30 to TRBJ2-1; D is uncertain. The germline V and J ends were trimmed by 0 bases and 8 bases, with 8 bases remaining between them. The CDR3 loop spans 12 amino acids. Germline V gives CDR1 GTSNPN, CDR2 SVGIG (reference sequence). Written as DNA, the CDR3 is TGTGCCTGGAGTGTACTATGGCATGAGCAGTTCTTC. Its protein is CAWSVLWHEQFF.

The chain couples TRBV7-2 to TRBJ2-5, with TRBD2 matching over 12 bases. Germline-derived CDR1 and CDR2 are SGHTA and FQGNSA. With 5 bases clipped from V and 1 base from J, the junction kept 5 bases outside the gene matches. The CDR3 extends over 16 amino acids. DNA for the CDR3: TGTGCCAGCAGCGGCCCTAGCGGGAGGGTCCAAGAGACCCAGTACTTC. It codes for CASSGPSGRVQETQYF.

This chain uses TRBV6-4 with TRBJ2-1; D possibly corresponds to TRBD2 (7 bases). The germline gives CDR1 MRHNA, CDR2 SNTAGT. Trimming removed 4 bases at V and 5 bases at J, with 18 bases between. The CDR3 has 16 amino acids. This CDR3 is CASSAQGGAGHNEQFF. CDR3 DNA: TGTGCCAGCAGTGCACAAGGGGGAGCGGGGCACAATGAGCAGTTCTTC.

J is TRBJ1-5 and V is TRBV29-1, with 7 bases identical to TRBD1. The V and J ends lost 7 bases and 0 bases, in that order; junction bases with no gene match: 9. Germline lookup yields CDR1 SQVTM and CDR2 ANQGSEA. The CDR3 totals 15 residues. The CDR3 nucleotides are TGCAGCGCCAGTCAGGGGGTTGGTAGCAATCAGCCCCAGCATTTT. This translates into CSASQGVGSNQPQHF.

The rearrangement links TRBV27 to TRBJ2-7; perhaps TRBD2 as D (5 bases). The ends were cut back, 5 bases at V and 4 bases at J, with 18 bases in the middle. The CDR3 runs to 15 residues. Per the germline V gene, CDR1 is MNHEY and CDR2 is SMNVEV (reference sequence). The CDR3: CASSPKPGSFYEQYF. Written as DNA, the CDR3 is TGTGCCAGCAGTCCTAAGCCGGGGTCCTTTTACGAGCAGTACTTC.

The chain couples TRBV7-2 to TRBJ2-1, with no clear D. CDR3 length: 13 residues. The germline V and J ends were trimmed by 0 bases and 9 bases, with 9 bases remaining between them. The V gene's germline CDR1 is SGHTA and CDR2 FQGNSA. CDR3 region: CASSLAIAIEQFF. The CDR3 coding sequence is TGTGCCAGCAGCTTAGCAATCGCTATTGAGCAGTTCTTC. Full variable domain (missing parts from reference TRBV7-2 and TRBJ2-1): GAGVSQSPSNKVTEKGKDVELRCDPISGHTALYWYRQSLGQGLEFLIYFQGNSAPDKSGLPSDRFSAERTGGSVSTLTIQRTQQEDSAVYLCASSLAIAIEQFFGPGTRLTVL.

This clone was found a few times. This chain uses TRBV9 with TRBJ1-2; no reliable D call. V was cut by 4 bases and J by 7 bases, with 17 bases left in between. The CDR3 covers 14 residues. CDR1 SGDLS and CDR2 YYNGEE come from the germline V gene. The CDR3 is CASSRTGSIGGYTF. CDR3 in DNA: TGTGCCAGCAGCCGCACCGGGTCCATCGGTGGCTACACCTTC.

This clone was recorded only once. J is TRBJ2-2 and V is TRBV5-1, with TRBD2 matching 10 bases. Looked up from germline, CDR1 is SGHRS and CDR2 is YFSETQ. The V segment lost 5 bases and the J segment 0 bases; nucleotides outside the gene matches: 7. CDR3 length equals 17 residues. CDR3 in amino acids: CASRDYSGRSNTGELFF. For the CDR3, the DNA is TGCGCCAGCAGGGACTATAGCGGGAGGTCGAACACCGGGGAGCTGTTTTTT.

The rearrangement uses TRBV28 and TRBJ1-2; 7 positions match TRBD1. This CDR3 region has 15 residues. Germline V gene sequence: CDR1 MDHEN, CDR2 SYDVKM. J gave up 8 bases and V 6 bases, and 15 bases lay outside the gene matches. The DNA of the CDR3 is TGTGCCAGCAGCTCGAGCAGGACAGGAGGTCAGGGCTACACCTTC. Its translation: CASSSSRTGGQGYTF.

The chain recombines TRBV19 with TRBJ1-5, with 12 bases fitting TRBD1. This CDR3 has 16 amino acids. With V trimmed by 5 bases and J by 2 bases, 4 bases remained unmatched. Germline V lookup: CDR1 LNHDA, CDR2 SQIVND (reference sequence). The CDR3 DNA is TGTGCCAGTAGTCTTGGGACAGGGGGCGGCAATCAGCCCCAGCATTTT. Translated, it gives CASSLGTGGGNQPQHF.

The table lists this clone with a few counts. V usage is TRBV7-8 and J usage is TRBJ2-7; D not resolved. This CDR3 region has 14 residues. CDR1 and CDR2 (germline): SGHVS, FQNEAQ. Trimming pared 5 bases from V and 0 bases from J, leaving 11 bases between. For the CDR3, the DNA is TGTGCCAGCAGCATTAGAATAGACTCCTACGAGCAGTACTTC. This translates into CASSIRIDSYEQYF.

The V call is TRBV25-1, the J call TRBJ2-1; 7 bases agree with TRBD1. The CDR3 loop spans 14 amino acids. CDR1 and CDR2 from the germline V gene are MGHDK and SYGVNS. V shed 0 bases and J 9 bases; nucleotides not matched to a gene: 5. CDR3 in DNA: TGTGCCAGCAGTGAATATATAGGGGGCGCTGAGCAGTTCTTC. Protein: CASSEYIGGAEQFF.

In DNA form, the CDR3 reads TGTGCCAGCAGTGAAGGGAGAAGCATACTAGCGGGGGGTAACATTCAGTACTTC. Translated, it gives CASSEGRSILAGGNIQYF. The V gene is TRBV6-1, the J gene TRBJ2-4, with 12 bases lining up with TRBD2. The germline gives CDR1 MNHNS, CDR2 SASEGT. This CDR3 region has 18 residues. The V gene end was trimmed by 1 base and the J gene end by 7 bases; junction bases not matched to a gene: 11.

The chain carries TRBV7-9 and TRBJ2-1, with TRBD2 matching over 12 bases. After removal of 3 bases from V and 7 bases from J, the junction contained 1 base not matched to a gene. Germline lookup yields CDR1 SEHNR and CDR2 FQNEAQ (reference sequence). This CDR3 is built from 14 residues. CDR3 DNA sequence: TGTGCCAGCAGCTTTGGGACTAGCGGGAATGAGCAGTTCTTC. Amino acid sequence: CASSFGTSGNEQFF.

The gene calls are TRBV5-5 and TRBJ1-1; TRBD1 agrees at 8 bases. The V segment lost 4 bases and the J segment 2 bases; nucleotides outside the gene matches: 7. This CDR3 is built from 15 residues. Germline CDR1 is SGHKS and CDR2 is YYEKEE (reference sequence). CDR3 sequence (DNA): TGTGCCAGCAGCCAGTGGACAGGGCCAAACACTGAAGCTTTCTTT. This encodes CASSQWTGPNTEAFF.

This chain uses TRBV7-9 with TRBJ1-4; D call uncertain. CDR3 length: 17 amino acids. The V end was cut by 3 bases, the J end by 8 bases, with 22 bases between. The germline V gene encodes CDR1 SEHNR and CDR2 FQNEAQ (reference sequence). The CDR3 DNA follows: TGTGCCAGCAGCTTGCCCAAATCCCGCGTCCGCCCGGAAAAACTGTTTTTT. Amino acids: CASSLPKSRVRPEKLFF.

For this clone: The junction departs from the called germline gene at one end, perhaps through a read error. The chain uses TRBV5-4 and TRBJ1-2; 11 bases are a match to TRBD1. The CDR3 loop spans 16 amino acids. The V gene's germline CDR1 is SGHNT and CDR2 YYREEE (reference sequence). The CDR3 DNA reads as TGTGCCAGCAGCCCGGGACAGGGGGGGATCTCCTATAGCTACACCTTC. This sequence encodes CASSPGQGGISYSYTF.

V and J are TRBV5-5 and TRBJ2-3, with D perhaps TRBD1 (5 bases). Germline V gives CDR1 SGHKS, CDR2 YYEKEE (reference sequence). V was pared by 1 base and J by 6 bases, with 9 bases between. The CDR3 runs 13 residues. CDR3 protein: CASSLQGPDTQYF. CDR3 DNA: TGTGCCAGCAGCTTGCAGGGCCCCGATACGCAGTATTTT. Full variable domain (missing parts from reference TRBV5-5 and TRBJ2-3): DAGVTQSPTHLIKTRGQQVTLRCSPISGHKSVSWYQQVLGQGPQFIFQYYEKEERGRGNFPDRFSARQFPNYSSELNVNALLLGDSALYLCASSLQGPDTQYFGPGTRLTVL.

The J gene is TRBJ1-2, the V gene TRBV11-2; a weak D match, TRBD1 (6 bases). Germline assignment: CDR1 SGHAT and CDR2 FQNNGV. The CDR3 is made up of 14 amino acids. V was shortened by 2 bases and J by 2 bases, with 9 bases between the two germline ends. The CDR3 region has the DNA TGTGCCAGCAGCTTACAGGGGCCGAACTATGGCTACACCTTC. Amino acids: CASSLQGPNYGYTF.